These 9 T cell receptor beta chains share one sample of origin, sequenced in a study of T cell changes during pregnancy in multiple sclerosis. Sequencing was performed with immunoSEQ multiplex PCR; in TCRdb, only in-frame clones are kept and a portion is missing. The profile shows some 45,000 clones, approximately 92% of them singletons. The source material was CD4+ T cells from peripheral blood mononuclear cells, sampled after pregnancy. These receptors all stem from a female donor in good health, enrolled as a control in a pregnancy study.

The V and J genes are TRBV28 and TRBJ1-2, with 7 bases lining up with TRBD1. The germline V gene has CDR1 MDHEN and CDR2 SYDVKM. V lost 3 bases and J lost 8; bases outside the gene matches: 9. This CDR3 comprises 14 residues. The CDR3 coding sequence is TGTGCCAGCAGTTTGCCTCAGGGGGTGGAAGGCTACACCTTC. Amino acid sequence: CASSLPQGVEGYTF.

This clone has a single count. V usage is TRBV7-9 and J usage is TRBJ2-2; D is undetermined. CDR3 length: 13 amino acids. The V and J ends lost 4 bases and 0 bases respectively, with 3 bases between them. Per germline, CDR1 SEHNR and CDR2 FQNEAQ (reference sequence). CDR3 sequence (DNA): TGTGCCAGCAGCTCTACGAACACCGGGGAGCTGTTTTTT. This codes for CASSSTNTGELFF.

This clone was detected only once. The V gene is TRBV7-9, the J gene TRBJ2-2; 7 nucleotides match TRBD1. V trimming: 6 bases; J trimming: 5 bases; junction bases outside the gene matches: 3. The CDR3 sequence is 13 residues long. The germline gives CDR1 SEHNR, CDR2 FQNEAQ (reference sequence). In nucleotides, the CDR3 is TGTGCCAGCAGAGAGGACAGGACCGGGGAGCTGTTTTTT. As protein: CASREDRTGELFF.

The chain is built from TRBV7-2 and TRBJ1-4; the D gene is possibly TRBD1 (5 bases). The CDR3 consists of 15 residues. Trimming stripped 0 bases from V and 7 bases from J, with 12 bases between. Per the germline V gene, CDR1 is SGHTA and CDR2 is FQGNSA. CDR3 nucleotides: TGTGCCAGCAGCTTAGCAGGGGTCCCGGGTGAAAAACTGTTTTTT. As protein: CASSLAGVPGEKLFF.

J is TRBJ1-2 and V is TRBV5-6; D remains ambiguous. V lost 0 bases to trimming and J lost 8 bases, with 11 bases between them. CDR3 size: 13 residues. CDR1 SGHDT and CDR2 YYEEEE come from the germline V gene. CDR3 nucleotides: TGTGCCAGCAGCTTGGCGGTGTCGCCCGGCTACACCTTC. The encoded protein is CASSLAVSPGYTF. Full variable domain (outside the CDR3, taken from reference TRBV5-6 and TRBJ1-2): DAGVTQSPTHLIKTRGQQVTLRCSPKSGHDTVSWYQQALGQGPQFIFQYYEEEERQRGNFPDRFSGHQFPNYSSELNVNALLLGDSALYLCASSLAVSPGYTFGSGTRLTVV.

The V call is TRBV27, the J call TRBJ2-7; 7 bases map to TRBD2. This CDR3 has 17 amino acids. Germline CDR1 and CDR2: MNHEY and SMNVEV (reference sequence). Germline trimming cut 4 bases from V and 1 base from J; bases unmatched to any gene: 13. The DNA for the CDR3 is TGTGCCAGCAGTTGGGGGGGGATGCGGGAGCTATCCTACGAGCAGTACTTC. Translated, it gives CASSWGGMRELSYEQYF.

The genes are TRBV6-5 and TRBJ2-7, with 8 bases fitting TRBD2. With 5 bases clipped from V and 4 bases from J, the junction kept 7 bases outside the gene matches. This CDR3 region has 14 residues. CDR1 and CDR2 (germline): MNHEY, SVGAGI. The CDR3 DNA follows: TGTGCCAGCAGTCGTCGGGGGGGTAAGTACGAGCAGTACTTC. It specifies CASSRRGGKYEQYF.

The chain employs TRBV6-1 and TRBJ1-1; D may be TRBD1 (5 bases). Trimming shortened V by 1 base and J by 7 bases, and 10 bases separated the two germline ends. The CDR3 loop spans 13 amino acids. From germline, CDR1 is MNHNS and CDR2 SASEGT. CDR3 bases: TGTGCCAGCAGTGAAGTTGGCAGGGTTGAAGCTTTCTTT. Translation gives CASSEVGRVEAFF.

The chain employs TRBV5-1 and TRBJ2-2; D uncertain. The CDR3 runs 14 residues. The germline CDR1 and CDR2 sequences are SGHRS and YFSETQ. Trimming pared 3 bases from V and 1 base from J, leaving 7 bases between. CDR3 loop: CASSSSGNTGELFF. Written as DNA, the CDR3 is TGCGCCAGCAGCTCATCCGGGAACACCGGGGAGCTGTTTTTT.